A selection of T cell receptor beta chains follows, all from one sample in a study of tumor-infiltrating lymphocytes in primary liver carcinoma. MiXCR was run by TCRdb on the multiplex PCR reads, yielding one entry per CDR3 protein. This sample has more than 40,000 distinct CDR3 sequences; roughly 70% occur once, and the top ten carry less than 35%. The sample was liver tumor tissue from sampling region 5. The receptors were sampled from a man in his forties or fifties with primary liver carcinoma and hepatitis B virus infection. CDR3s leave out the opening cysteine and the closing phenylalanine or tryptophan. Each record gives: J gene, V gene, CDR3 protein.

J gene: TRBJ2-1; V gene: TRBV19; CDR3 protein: ASTSGLYYEQF
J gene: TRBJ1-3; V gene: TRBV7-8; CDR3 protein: ANSPTGTGVTGNTIY
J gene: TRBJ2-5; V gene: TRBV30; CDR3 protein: ASNPSGTFGEIQY
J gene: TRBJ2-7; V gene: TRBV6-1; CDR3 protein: VSSEPGQGSEQY
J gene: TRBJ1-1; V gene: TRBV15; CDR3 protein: ATSFGPGTEAF
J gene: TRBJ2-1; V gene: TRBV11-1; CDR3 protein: DSRLGLGLPTHEQF
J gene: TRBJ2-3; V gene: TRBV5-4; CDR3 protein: ASSLRVSRGADTQY
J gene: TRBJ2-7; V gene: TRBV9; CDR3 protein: ASSVGGIAGINEQY
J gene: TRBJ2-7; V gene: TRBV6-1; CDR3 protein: ASSDWVLCEQY
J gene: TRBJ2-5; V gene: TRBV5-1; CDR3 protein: ASSSGQGGETQY
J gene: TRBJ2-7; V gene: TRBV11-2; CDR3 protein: AISLAYGSCEQY
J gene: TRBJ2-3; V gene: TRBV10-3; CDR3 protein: AISGVRTGNTDTQY
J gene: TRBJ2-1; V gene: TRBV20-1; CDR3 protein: SASVQGNEQF
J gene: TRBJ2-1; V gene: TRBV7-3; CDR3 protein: ASSLGLAGYNKQF
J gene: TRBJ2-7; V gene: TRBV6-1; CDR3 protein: ACSEEYLRGHY
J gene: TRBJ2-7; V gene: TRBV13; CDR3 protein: ASSTFGAVYEQY
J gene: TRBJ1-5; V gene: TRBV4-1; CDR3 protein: ASSQEGGGGDQAQH
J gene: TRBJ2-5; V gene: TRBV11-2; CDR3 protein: ASRFRDLAQETQY
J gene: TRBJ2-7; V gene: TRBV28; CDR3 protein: TNRDAGSSYEQY
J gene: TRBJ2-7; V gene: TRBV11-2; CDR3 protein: ASSLDRASYEQY
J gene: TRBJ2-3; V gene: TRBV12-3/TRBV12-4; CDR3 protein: ASTLLSADTQY
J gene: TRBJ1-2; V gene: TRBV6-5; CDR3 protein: SSSPFGGLYGYT
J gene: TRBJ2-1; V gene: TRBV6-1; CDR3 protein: ASRRETGGSYNEQF
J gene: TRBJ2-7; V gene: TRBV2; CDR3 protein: ARRKGSYEQY
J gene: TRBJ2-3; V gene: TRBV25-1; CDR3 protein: ASSSLAGGTDTQY
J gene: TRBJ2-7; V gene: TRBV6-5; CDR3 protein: ASSYSSRLTGGGGQY
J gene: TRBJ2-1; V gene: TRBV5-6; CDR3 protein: TSRFGAVGNEQF
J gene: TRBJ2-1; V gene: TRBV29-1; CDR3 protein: SGRSSRRDEQF
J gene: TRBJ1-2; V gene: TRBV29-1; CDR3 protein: SVEALGGGYV
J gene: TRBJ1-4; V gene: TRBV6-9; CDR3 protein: ASSSTGSRPSNEKLF
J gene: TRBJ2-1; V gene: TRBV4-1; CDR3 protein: ASSPRGQGEDEQL
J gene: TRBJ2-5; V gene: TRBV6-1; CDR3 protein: ASSGELGRATGKETQY
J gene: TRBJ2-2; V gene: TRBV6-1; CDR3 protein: ASSEGQMNTGGLF
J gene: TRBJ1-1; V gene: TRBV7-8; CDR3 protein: ASSLGGSEAF
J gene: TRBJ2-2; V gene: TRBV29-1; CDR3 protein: SVGQGELF
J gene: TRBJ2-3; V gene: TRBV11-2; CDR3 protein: ASSLREVGTDTQY
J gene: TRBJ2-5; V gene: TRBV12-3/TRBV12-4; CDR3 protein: ADSRTTKETQY
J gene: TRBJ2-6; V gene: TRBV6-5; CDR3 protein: ASSLWTGMRAGANVLA
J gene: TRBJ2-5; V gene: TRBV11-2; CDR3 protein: ASNLVGQYKAQY
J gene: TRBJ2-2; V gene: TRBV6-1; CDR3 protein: ASSIDRTNTGELF
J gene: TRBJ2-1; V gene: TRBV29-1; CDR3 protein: SVTGGVAYDEQF
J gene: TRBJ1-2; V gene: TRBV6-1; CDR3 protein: ASSQGGGYGYT
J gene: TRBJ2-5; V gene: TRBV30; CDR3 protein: AWNAGVETQY
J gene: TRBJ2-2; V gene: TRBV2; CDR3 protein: ASTASGYCRTGELF
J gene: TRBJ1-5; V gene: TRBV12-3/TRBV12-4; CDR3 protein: ASSLVADQPQH
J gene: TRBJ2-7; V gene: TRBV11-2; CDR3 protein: ASNSAQGDEEY
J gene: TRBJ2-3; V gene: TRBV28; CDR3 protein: ASSAPSRDPTDMQY
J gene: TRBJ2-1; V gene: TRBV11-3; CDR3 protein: ANSLDLYVGGLVYDEQF
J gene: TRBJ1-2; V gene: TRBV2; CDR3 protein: ASRGFYYGYT
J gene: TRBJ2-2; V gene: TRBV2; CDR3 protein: ASSETRRTGELF
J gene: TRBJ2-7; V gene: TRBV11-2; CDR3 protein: ASSFVGLYYEQY
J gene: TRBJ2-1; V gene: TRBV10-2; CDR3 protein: VSSGTSDYNELF
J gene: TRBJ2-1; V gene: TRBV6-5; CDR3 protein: ASSPDSYSYNAQF
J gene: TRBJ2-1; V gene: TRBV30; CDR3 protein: AWSRGIEQF
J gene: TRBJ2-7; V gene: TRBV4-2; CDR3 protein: ATTGLAGGGYEQY
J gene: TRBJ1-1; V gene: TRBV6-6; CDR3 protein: ASSYSFIGTEAF